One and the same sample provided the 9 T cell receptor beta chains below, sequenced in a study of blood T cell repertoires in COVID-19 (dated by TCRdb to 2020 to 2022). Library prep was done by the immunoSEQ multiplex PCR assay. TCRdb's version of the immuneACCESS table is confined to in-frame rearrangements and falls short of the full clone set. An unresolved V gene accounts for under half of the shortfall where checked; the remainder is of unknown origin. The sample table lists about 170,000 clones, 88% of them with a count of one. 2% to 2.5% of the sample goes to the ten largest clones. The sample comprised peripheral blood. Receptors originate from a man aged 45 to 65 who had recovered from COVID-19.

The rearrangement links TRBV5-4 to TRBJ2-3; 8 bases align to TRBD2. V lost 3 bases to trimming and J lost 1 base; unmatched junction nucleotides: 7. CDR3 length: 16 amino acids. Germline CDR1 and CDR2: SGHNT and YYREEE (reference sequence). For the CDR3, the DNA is TGTGCCAGCAGCTCACCCGGGGGGGGGCGCACAGATACGCAGTATTTT. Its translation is CASSSPGGGRTDTQYF.

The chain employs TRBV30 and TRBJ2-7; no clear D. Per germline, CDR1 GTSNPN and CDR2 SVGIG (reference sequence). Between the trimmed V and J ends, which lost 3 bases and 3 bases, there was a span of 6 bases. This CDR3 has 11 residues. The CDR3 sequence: CAWRNNYEQYF. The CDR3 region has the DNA TGTGCCTGGAGGAACAACTACGAGCAGTACTTC.

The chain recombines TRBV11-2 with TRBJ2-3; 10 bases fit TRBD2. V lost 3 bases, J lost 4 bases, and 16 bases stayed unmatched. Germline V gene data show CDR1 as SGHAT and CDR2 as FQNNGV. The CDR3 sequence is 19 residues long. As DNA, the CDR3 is TGTGCCAGCAGCTTCCTCCCTCCCCTAGCGGGAGTCGAGTCAGATACGCAGTATTTT. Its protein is CASSFLPPLAGVESDTQYF.

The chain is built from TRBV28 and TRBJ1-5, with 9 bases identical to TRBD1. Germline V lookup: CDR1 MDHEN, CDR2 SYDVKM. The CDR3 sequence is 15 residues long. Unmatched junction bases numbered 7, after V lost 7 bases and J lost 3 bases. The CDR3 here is CASNLRDRDNQPQHF. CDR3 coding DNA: TGTGCCAGCAACCTCCGGGACAGGGACAATCAGCCCCAGCATTTT.

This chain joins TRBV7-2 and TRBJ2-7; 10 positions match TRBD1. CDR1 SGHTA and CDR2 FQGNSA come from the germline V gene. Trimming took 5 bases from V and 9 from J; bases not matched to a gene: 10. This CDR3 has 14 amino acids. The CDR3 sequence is CASSTGTGAAWQYF. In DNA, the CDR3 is TGTGCCAGCAGCACCGGGACAGGGGCGGCGTGGCAGTACTTC.

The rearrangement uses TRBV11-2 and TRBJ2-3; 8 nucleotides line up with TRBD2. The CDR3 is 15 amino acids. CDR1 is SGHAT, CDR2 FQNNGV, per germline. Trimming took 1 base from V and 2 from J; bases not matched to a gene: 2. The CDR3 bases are TGTGCCAGCAGCTTAGTAGCGGGGTTCACAGATACGCAGTATTTT. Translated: CASSLVAGFTDTQYF.

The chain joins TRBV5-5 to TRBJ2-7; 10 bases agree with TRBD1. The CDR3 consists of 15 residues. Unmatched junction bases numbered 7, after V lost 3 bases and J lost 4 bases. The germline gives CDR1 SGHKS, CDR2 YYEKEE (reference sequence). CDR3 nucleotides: TGTGCCAGCAGCTGGGGGACAGGGGACCCATACGAGCAGTACTTC. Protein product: CASSWGTGDPYEQYF.

CDR3 DNA: TGTGCCAGCAGGCGGACAGGCAAGGGTATTCAGCATTTT. Its translation is CASRRTGKGIQHF. The chain is built from TRBV12-3 or TRBV12-4 and TRBJ1-5; TRBD1 matches 7 bases. This CDR3 region has 13 residues. The junction had 12 bases not matched to a gene; V was cut back by 6 bases and J by 13 bases.

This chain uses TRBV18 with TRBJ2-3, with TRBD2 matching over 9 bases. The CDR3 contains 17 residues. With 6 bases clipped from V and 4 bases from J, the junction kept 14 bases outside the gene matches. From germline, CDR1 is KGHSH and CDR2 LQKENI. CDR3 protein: CASSRQAGTSSADTQYF. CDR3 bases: TGTGCCAGCTCCCGACAAGCCGGGACTAGCAGCGCAGATACGCAGTATTTT.